The 23 T cell receptor beta chains given below trace back to one sample, sequenced in a study of response to subunit inactivated influenza vaccine (dated by TCRdb to the late 2010s). Library preparation was by RT-PCR. The sequencer was an Illumina HiSeq 2500. The public sequencing data were trimmed at Q25 with fastp and processed into clonotypes with MiXCR by TCRdb, which kept only in-frame beta chains. Under each unique CDR3 protein, matching rows form one entry showing the most common genes and DNA. The sample data list around 530,000 distinct CDR3 sequences, and 10% to 15% of these were observed just once. The ten largest clones add up to about a tenth of the sample. The material sequenced was PBMCs from blood, taken on the day of vaccination. All receptors derive from a man aged 50-60 years who received an inactivated influenza vaccine. Donor details come from another sample of the same person, matched by shared clones.

The chain couples TRBV20-1 to TRBJ2-3; 8 bases are a match to TRBD2. The CDR3 has 14 residues. Germline V gene data show CDR1 as DFQATT and CDR2 as SNEGSKA (reference sequence). V shed 6 bases and J 0 bases; nucleotides not matched to a gene: 5. DNA of the CDR3: TGCAGTGCCCAGCGGGGGCCGAGCACAGATACGCAGTATTTT. Residues: CSAQRGPSTDTQYF.

The rearrangement uses TRBV20-1 and TRBJ2-7; 9 bases map to TRBD1. The CDR3 is 16 amino acids. Per the germline V gene, CDR1 is DFQATT and CDR2 is SNEGSKA (reference sequence). V dropped 3 bases and J dropped 0; count of bases not matched to a gene: 9. CDR3 sequence: CSARVSGQGISYEQYF. The CDR3, as DNA: TGCAGTGCTAGGGTCTCGGGACAGGGAATCTCCTACGAGCAGTACTTC.

In this sample, this clonotype turned up many times. The V gene is TRBV5-8, the J gene TRBJ2-1, with 8 bases matching TRBD1. The ends lost 4 bases at V and 1 base at J; junction bases unmatched: 4. The CDR3 runs to 15 residues. The germline V gene has CDR1 SGHTS and CDR2 YDEGEE. Here the CDR3 reads CASSVGQASYNEQFF. CDR3 bases: TGTGCCAGCAGCGTGGGACAGGCTTCCTACAATGAGCAGTTCTTC.

This clonotype was observed a handful of times. V gene TRBV5-5 combines with J gene TRBJ2-2; D might be TRBD1 or TRBD2, each matching 5 bases. This CDR3 has 14 residues. Deletions cut 2 bases from V and 6 bases from J, with 11 bases between. Germline assignment: CDR1 SGHKS and CDR2 YYEKEE (reference sequence). This CDR3 reads CASSLPRDPGELFF. The CDR3 nucleotides read TGTGCCAGCAGCTTACCCCGGGACCCCGGGGAGCTGTTTTTT.

This clonotype was seen many times. This rearrangement joins TRBV30 to TRBJ2-3; D is possibly TRBD2 (6 bases). The CDR3 covers 13 residues. Trimming shortened V by 4 bases and J by 8 bases, and 16 bases separated the two germline ends. CDR1 and CDR2 (germline): GTSNPN, SVGIG (reference sequence). CDR3 loop: CAWTVGGFVTQYF. The DNA for the CDR3 is TGTGCCTGGACCGTAGGAGGGTTTGTTACGCAGTATTTT.

This clonotype occurred a few times. The chain links TRBV29-1 to TRBJ2-1; D possibly corresponds to TRBD1 (6 bases). Trimming took 6 bases from V and 4 from J, leaving 13 bases between them. This CDR3 has 13 residues. Looked up from germline, CDR1 is SQVTM and CDR2 is ANQGSEA. The CDR3 is CSVLRDKYNEQFF. The DNA for the CDR3 is TGCAGCGTGTTAAGGGACAAGTACAATGAGCAGTTCTTC.

This clonotype has at least ten counts. V is TRBV2 and J is TRBJ2-7; 12 bases match TRBD2. The CDR3 contains 15 residues. Germline assignment: CDR1 SNHLY and CDR2 FYNNEI. V trimming: 3 bases; J trimming: 4 bases; junction bases outside the gene matches: 4. Here the CDR3 reads CASSDTSGRIYEQYF. DNA for the CDR3: TGTGCCAGCAGTGACACTAGCGGGAGGATTTACGAGCAGTACTTC.

This clonotype was counted between two and nine times. The V call is TRBV6-2 or TRBV6-3, the J call TRBJ2-2; D is perhaps TRBD2 (5 bases). There are 15 residues in the CDR3. V lost 1 base and J lost 3, with 9 bases in between. The germline CDR1 and CDR2 sequences are MNHEY and SVGEGT. CDR3 loop: CASSYLPGDTGELFF. CDR3 nucleotides: TGTGCCAGCAGTTACTTGCCCGGGGACACCGGGGAGCTGTTTTTT.

This clonotype came up a few times. The rearrangement uses TRBV12-3 or TRBV12-4 and TRBJ1-2, with 7 bases fitting TRBD1. The CDR3 consists of 14 residues. Trimming removed 4 bases from V and 6 bases from J; junction bases left unmatched: 8. The chain's CDR3 is CASSSGGVGNGYTF. The CDR3 nucleotides read TGTGCCAGCAGTTCAGGGGGGGTGGGGAATGGCTACACCTTC.

The V call is TRBV12-3 or TRBV12-4, the J call TRBJ1-5; possibly TRBD1 for D (6 bases). The CDR3 has 14 amino acids. V shed 6 bases and J shed 3 bases, with 12 bases lying between them. CDR3 sequence: CASSTDSNNQPQHF. In DNA, the CDR3 is TGTGCCAGCAGCACGGACAGCAACAATCAGCCCCAGCATTTT.

The chain couples TRBV9 to TRBJ2-1, with 10 bases fitting TRBD2. Germline CDR1 and CDR2: SGDLS and YYNGEE. The CDR3 has 16 residues. Trimming removed 0 bases from V and 2 bases from J; junction bases left unmatched: 2. CDR3 amino acids: CASSVEREGPYNEQFF. The CDR3 bases are TGTGCCAGCAGCGTAGAGCGGGAGGGCCCCTACAATGAGCAGTTCTTC.

The chain has TRBV12-3 or TRBV12-4 and TRBJ2-1; 13 positions match TRBD2. Trimming removed 5 bases from V and 3 bases from J; junction bases left unmatched: 7. The CDR3 extends over 17 amino acids. In nucleotides, the CDR3 is TGTGCCAGCAGTCGACTAGCGGGGGGAACTAACTACAATGAGCAGTTCTTC. Translated: CASSRLAGGTNYNEQFF.

V and J are TRBV18 and TRBJ2-1; 9 nucleotides align to TRBD2. The CDR3 has 16 amino acids. Germline assignment: CDR1 KGHSH and CDR2 LQKENI. V shed 6 bases, J shed 7 bases, and the junction held 13 bases outside the gene matches. CDR3 region: CASSTTPSGVTNEQFF. In DNA, the CDR3 is TGTGCCAGCTCCACCACGCCTAGCGGGGTGACTAATGAGCAGTTCTTC.

Note on this clonotype: Sequence at one end of the junction differs from germline and may be a read error. The genes are TRBV14 and TRBJ2-1; D might be TRBD2 (6 bases). CDR3 length equals 15 residues. Germline values: CDR1 SGHDN, CDR2 FVKESK. The CDR3 sequence: CDSSQDYIAAGEQFF. CDR3 DNA sequence: TGTGACAGCAGCCAAGATTATATCGCGGCGGGAGAGCAGTTCTTC.

This clonotype occurred a few times. The chain recombines TRBV18 with TRBJ2-2; no clear D. Per the germline V gene, CDR1 is KGHSH and CDR2 is LQKENI. This CDR3 has 15 residues. The V end lost 5 bases, the J end lost 3 bases, and 13 bases lay between the germline ends. CDR3 DNA sequence: TGTGCCAGCTCAATCTATCAGGATCACACCGGGGAGCTGTTTTTT. Translating it yields CASSIYQDHTGELFF.

The V gene is TRBV20-1, the J gene TRBJ2-1; TRBD2 is a possible D gene (6 bases). This CDR3 region has 13 residues. Trimming left V 7 bases short and J 1 base short, with 11 bases between. CDR1 DFQATT and CDR2 SNEGSKA come from the germline V gene (reference sequence). The CDR3 DNA reads TGCAGTGTCGGGGGTGGATCCTACAATGAGCAGTTCTTC. Protein: CSVGGGSYNEQFF.

This clonotype occurred a few times. The chain employs TRBV29-1 and TRBJ2-3; D call uncertain. The V gene lost 4 bases and the J gene lost 2 bases, with 10 bases spanning the gap. Per germline, CDR1 SQVTM and CDR2 ANQGSEA. The CDR3 spans 13 residues. CDR3 DNA sequence: TGCAGCGTTGTTGGACGGTACACAGATACGCAGTATTTT. Amino acid sequence: CSVVGRYTDTQYF.

This clonotype was detected only once. The chain recombines TRBV20-1 with TRBJ2-1; TRBD2 matches 7 bases. The CDR3 extends over 13 amino acids. Germline trimming cut 7 bases from V and 8 bases from J; bases unmatched to any gene: 11. CDR1 and CDR2 (germline): DFQATT, SNEGSKA (reference sequence). The CDR3 bases are TGCAGTGGTAGTGGGGGGGTAAGGGATGAGCAGTTCTTC. Protein product: CSGSGGVRDEQFF.

J is TRBJ1-5 and V is TRBV6-1, with 9 bases fitting TRBD1. CDR3 length: 14 residues. Trimming at V came to 5 bases and at J to 6 bases, leaving 5 bases not matched to a gene. Germline CDR1 is MNHNS and CDR2 is SASEGT. CDR3 amino acids: CASSPQGAPQPQHF. DNA of the CDR3: TGTGCCAGCAGTCCACAGGGGGCACCTCAGCCCCAGCATTTT.

The chain couples TRBV4-3 to TRBJ2-7; D ambiguous. Trimming shortened V by 0 bases and J by 2 bases, and 14 bases separated the two germline ends. The CDR3 sequence is 16 residues long. Per germline, CDR1 LGHNA and CDR2 YSLEER. The CDR3 loop is CASSQDGWSDTYEQYF. Written as DNA, the CDR3 is TGCGCCAGCAGCCAAGATGGGTGGAGCGATACCTACGAGCAGTACTTC.

This clonotype has a handful of counts. The chain links TRBV11-2 to TRBJ2-2, with D possibly TRBD1 on 5 matching bases. The CDR3 totals 15 residues. Between the trimmed V and J ends, which lost 3 bases and 4 bases, there was a span of 12 bases. Germline V gives CDR1 SGHAT, CDR2 FQNNGV. CDR3 loop: CASSLDNLITGELFF. The CDR3 nucleotides read TGTGCCAGCAGCTTGGACAACCTAATCACCGGGGAGCTGTTTTTT.

This clonotype was observed many times. The chain joins TRBV10-2 to TRBJ2-7, with D perhaps TRBD1 or TRBD2 (5 bases each). Germline V gives CDR1 WSHSY, CDR2 SAAADI. V was clipped by 4 bases and J by 1 base, with 8 bases between them. The CDR3 runs to 13 residues. The CDR3 loop is CASSVEGSYEQYF. The CDR3 coding sequence is TGCGCCAGCAGTGTCGAGGGGTCCTACGAGCAGTACTTC.

The chain joins TRBV12-3 or TRBV12-4 to TRBJ1-6, with TRBD1 identical over 7 bases. With V trimmed by 5 bases and J by 7 bases, 8 bases remained unmatched. This CDR3 is built from 15 residues. CDR3 nucleotides: TGTGCCAGCAGTAGACAGGGTCCGGGAAATTCACCCCTCCACTTT. Its translation: CASSRQGPGNSPLHF.